The 6 T cell receptor beta chains below were found in one sample sequenced in a study of post-analysis software for immune sequencing data (dated by TCRdb to between 2015 and 2016). Beyond this particular receptor, the publication reports: Significantly higher frequencies in patients than in controls were found for five TRBV segments, including TRBV5-6, TRBV5-1 and TRBV20-1.

Library construction relied on PCR. Sequencing relied on an Illumina HiSeq 2500. To reduce PCR and sequencing biases, unique molecular identifiers were built into the TCR beta cDNA libraries. TCRdb handled the public reads itself, with Q25 trimming in fastp and clone calling in MiXCR, and kept productive beta chains. A single entry per CDR3 protein holds the most common genes and DNA from its merged rows. In this sample the table shows approximately 440,000 distinct CDR3 sequences, roughly 45% of which occur a single time. Together, the top ten hold 9.5% to 13% of the sample. Their recognized antigens are unknown. Sequencing was performed on blood. The receptors come from a girl aged 5-17 years with multiple sclerosis.

The V call is TRBV5-1, the J call TRBJ2-5; possibly TRBD1 for D (6 bases). Trimming took 4 bases from V and 1 from J, leaving 11 bases between them. The CDR3 sequence is 14 residues long. Germline assignment: CDR1 SGHRS and CDR2 YFSETQ. CDR3 in amino acids: CASSTGTPQETQYF. The DNA for the CDR3 is TGCGCCAGCAGCACCGGGACACCCCAAGAGACCCAGTACTTC.

This clonotype came up a few times. V is TRBV3-1 and J is TRBJ2-1, with TRBD1 as a possible D gene (5 bases). The CDR3 consists of 15 residues. V lost 0 bases, J lost 3 bases, and 9 bases lay in between. From germline, CDR1 is LGHDT and CDR2 YNNKEL (reference sequence). CDR3 DNA sequence: TGTGCCAGCAGCCAAGACAGGGAAGGCTACAATGAGCAGTTCTTC. It yields the protein CASSQDREGYNEQFF.

This clonotype showed up just a few times. The chain couples TRBV28 to TRBJ2-7; 12 nucleotides agree with TRBD2. This CDR3 contains 19 residues. Germline CDR1 is MDHEN and CDR2 is SYDVKM. Trimming took 6 bases from V and 2 from J; bases not matched to a gene: 17. The CDR3 bases are TGTGCCAGCAGCTCCTCCGTTGTGGCTAGCGGGAGGGCGCCCTACGAGCAGTACTTC. This translates into CASSSSVVASGRAPYEQYF.

The rearrangement joins TRBV20-1 to TRBJ2-3; D is uncertain. Per germline, CDR1 DFQATT and CDR2 SNEGSKA (reference sequence). This CDR3 is 14 amino acids long. Deletions cut 0 bases from V and 2 bases from J, with 9 bases between. DNA of the CDR3: TGCAGTGCTAGAGATAGGGTCGTCACAGATACGCAGTATTTT. This sequence encodes CSARDRVVTDTQYF.

This chain joins TRBV7-9 and TRBJ2-5; D is unclear. Per the germline V gene, CDR1 is SEHNR and CDR2 is FQNEAQ (reference sequence). V was trimmed by 2 bases and J by 4 bases, leaving 14 bases between them. This CDR3 comprises 15 residues. CDR3 region: CASSLSVSTGETQYF. The DNA for the CDR3 is TGTGCCAGCAGCTTATCGGTTTCGACCGGAGAGACCCAGTACTTC.

The V and J genes are TRBV25-1 and TRBJ1-6; D gene uncertain. The CDR3 loop spans 16 amino acids. Trimming removed 1 base at V and 7 bases at J, with 14 bases between. From germline, CDR1 is MGHDK and CDR2 SYGVNS. CDR3 sequence reads: CASSELRGAGNSPLHF. CDR3 nucleotide sequence: TGTGCCAGCAGTGAATTGCGGGGTGCGGGAAATTCACCCCTCCACTTT.